A single TCR beta chain is shown here with its context. At one end, the junction sequence differs from germline, possibly due to a read error. This sample is drawn from a study of cytomegalovirus exposure and HLA in healthy donors. PCR employed 60 Vbeta and 13 Jbeta primers. Measured with immunoSEQ multiplex PCR; TCRdb has only the in-frame clones, and not every one. Among some 130,000 clones listed, about 80% were seen once. Germline CDR1 SGHAT, CDR2 FQNNGV. The CDR3 length is 14 residues. Material: PBMCs. This chain links TRBV11-2 with TRBJ2-7; possible D gene TRBD1, 6 bases. This TCR came from a human donor in good health. The CDR3 loop reads CASRFNTFGTRSHF. The DNA of the CDR3 is TGTGCCAGCAGATTCAATACCTTCGGGACAAGGTCGCACTTC.